Sequencing of this T cell receptor (beta chain) was carried out in a study of shared clonotypes between healthy human individuals. This clone occurred a few times. In the naive CD8 group, cells lacked CD45RO and were positively selected for CCR7, so terminally differentiated effector memory CD45RA+ cells were left out. The authors ran the assay at deep level. Libraries were prepared by immunoSEQ multiplex PCR; TCRdb keeps only in-frame clonotypes and omits some of them. This table has under 2,000,000 clones, about 95% appearing once. This CDR3 is built from 15 residues. V lost 1 base, J lost 1 base, and 10 bases lay in between. Germline V lookup: CDR1 MGHRA, CDR2 YSYEKL.

The sequenced material came from naive CD8+ T cells sorted from blood. The TCR was taken from a man aged 18 to 35 in good health. The chain combines TRBV4-1 with TRBJ1-1; D is unresolved. The CDR3 DNA reads TGCGCCAGCAGCCAAGTATATTCACGGAACACTGAAGCTTTCTTT. Its translation: CASSQVYSRNTEAFF.